The clone carrying this T cell receptor beta chain is medium-sized (0.01 to 0.1%). Its antigen is unidentified. Stimulation used approximately 9.5 ug/mL lysate from CMV-infected fibroblasts. CD4+ T cells upregulating both CD40 ligand and CD69 were sorted as responding cells. The sample belongs to a study of persistence of HIV-infected CD4 T cells. Overall study findings and caveats: TCR oligoclonality correlated with proviral oligoclonality in the same sorted populations.

The V end lost 8 bases, the J end lost 4 bases, and 12 bases lay between the germline ends. The V gene's germline CDR1 is SNHLY and CDR2 FYNNEI. This CDR3 has 13 residues. The libraries were made with immunoSEQ version 4 in survey mode. This table comes from immunoSEQ multiplex PCR, and its TCRdb copy is limited to in-frame clones, with some not included. The table has 15,000 to 20,000 clones, about 61% seen once. The starting material was CD4+ T cells sorted from PBMCs after approximately 18-hour stimulation, obtained from a patient who received antiretroviral therapy. The chain carries TRBV2 and TRBJ1-5, with D uncertain. The source of this sequence is an adult woman with HIV who was CMV-seropositive. Written as DNA, the CDR3 is TGTGCCAGCGGGCGGGAGAATAATCAGCCCCAGCATTTT. Its translation: CASGRENNQPQHF.